This T cell receptor beta chain was documented in a study of CXCR3-negative and CXCR3-positive naive CD8 T cells. Study context: The libraries together contributed 110 million to 150 million TRB reads, each supplying about 1.5 +/- 0.3 million.

Study outcomes and limitations: Each naive subset displayed comparably high diversity, whereas memory CD8+ cells displayed much lower diversity. The TRBV-TRBJ usage of naive CXCR3-negative and CXCR3-positive cells was similar, but that of memory cells differed.

Naive CD8+ T cells showed CD45RO-CCR7+CD27+CD95-. About this clonotype: Its antigen is currently unknown.

The germline V gene has CDR1 SQVTM and CDR2 ANQGSEA. This CDR3 contains 11 residues. UMI labels and 5' RACE were used to prepare the TRB cDNA libraries. From its re-call of the 5' RACE reads, TCRdb lists each CDR3 protein once, without DNA. Its clone listing holds 50,000 to 75,000 distinct CDR3 sequences. This receptor was taken from a human donor in good health. Some clones in this sample may be carry-over from other donors' samples. The J gene is TRBJ1-2, the V gene TRBV29-1; with no DNA, the TCRdb D assignment of TRBD1 cannot be verified. The sample comprised naive CXCR3- CD8+ T cells from blood. Subset in this sample: CD45RO-CCR7+CD27+CD95- naive CD8+ T cells lacking CXCR3 (TNR3-). The CDR3 protein is CSDRDVYGYTF.